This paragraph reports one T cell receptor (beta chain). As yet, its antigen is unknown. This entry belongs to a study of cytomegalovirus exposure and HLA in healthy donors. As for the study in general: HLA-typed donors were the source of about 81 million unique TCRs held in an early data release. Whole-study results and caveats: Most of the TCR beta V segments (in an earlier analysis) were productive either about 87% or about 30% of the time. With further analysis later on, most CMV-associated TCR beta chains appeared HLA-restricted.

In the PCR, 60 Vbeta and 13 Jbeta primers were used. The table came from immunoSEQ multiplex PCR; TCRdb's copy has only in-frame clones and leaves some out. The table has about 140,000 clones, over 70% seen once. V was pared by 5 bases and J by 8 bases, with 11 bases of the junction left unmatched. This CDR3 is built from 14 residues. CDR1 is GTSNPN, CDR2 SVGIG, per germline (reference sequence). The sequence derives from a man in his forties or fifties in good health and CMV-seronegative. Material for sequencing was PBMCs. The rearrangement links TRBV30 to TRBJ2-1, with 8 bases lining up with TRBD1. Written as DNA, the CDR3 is TGTGCCTGGGGCCATGGACAGGGCATCGATGAGCAGTTCTTC. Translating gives CAWGHGQGIDEQFF.